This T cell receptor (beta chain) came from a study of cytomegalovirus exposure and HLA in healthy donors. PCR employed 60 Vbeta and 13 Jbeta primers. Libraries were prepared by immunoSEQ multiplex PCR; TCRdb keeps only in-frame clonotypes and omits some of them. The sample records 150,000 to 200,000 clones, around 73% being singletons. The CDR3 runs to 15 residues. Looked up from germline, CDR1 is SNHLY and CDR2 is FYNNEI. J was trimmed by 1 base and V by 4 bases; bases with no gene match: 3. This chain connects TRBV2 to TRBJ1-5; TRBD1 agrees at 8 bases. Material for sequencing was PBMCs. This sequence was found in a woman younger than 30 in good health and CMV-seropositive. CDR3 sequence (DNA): TGTGCCAGCAGTGCGACAGGGGTGAGCAATCAGCCCCAGCATTTT. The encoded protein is CASSATGVSNQPQHF.